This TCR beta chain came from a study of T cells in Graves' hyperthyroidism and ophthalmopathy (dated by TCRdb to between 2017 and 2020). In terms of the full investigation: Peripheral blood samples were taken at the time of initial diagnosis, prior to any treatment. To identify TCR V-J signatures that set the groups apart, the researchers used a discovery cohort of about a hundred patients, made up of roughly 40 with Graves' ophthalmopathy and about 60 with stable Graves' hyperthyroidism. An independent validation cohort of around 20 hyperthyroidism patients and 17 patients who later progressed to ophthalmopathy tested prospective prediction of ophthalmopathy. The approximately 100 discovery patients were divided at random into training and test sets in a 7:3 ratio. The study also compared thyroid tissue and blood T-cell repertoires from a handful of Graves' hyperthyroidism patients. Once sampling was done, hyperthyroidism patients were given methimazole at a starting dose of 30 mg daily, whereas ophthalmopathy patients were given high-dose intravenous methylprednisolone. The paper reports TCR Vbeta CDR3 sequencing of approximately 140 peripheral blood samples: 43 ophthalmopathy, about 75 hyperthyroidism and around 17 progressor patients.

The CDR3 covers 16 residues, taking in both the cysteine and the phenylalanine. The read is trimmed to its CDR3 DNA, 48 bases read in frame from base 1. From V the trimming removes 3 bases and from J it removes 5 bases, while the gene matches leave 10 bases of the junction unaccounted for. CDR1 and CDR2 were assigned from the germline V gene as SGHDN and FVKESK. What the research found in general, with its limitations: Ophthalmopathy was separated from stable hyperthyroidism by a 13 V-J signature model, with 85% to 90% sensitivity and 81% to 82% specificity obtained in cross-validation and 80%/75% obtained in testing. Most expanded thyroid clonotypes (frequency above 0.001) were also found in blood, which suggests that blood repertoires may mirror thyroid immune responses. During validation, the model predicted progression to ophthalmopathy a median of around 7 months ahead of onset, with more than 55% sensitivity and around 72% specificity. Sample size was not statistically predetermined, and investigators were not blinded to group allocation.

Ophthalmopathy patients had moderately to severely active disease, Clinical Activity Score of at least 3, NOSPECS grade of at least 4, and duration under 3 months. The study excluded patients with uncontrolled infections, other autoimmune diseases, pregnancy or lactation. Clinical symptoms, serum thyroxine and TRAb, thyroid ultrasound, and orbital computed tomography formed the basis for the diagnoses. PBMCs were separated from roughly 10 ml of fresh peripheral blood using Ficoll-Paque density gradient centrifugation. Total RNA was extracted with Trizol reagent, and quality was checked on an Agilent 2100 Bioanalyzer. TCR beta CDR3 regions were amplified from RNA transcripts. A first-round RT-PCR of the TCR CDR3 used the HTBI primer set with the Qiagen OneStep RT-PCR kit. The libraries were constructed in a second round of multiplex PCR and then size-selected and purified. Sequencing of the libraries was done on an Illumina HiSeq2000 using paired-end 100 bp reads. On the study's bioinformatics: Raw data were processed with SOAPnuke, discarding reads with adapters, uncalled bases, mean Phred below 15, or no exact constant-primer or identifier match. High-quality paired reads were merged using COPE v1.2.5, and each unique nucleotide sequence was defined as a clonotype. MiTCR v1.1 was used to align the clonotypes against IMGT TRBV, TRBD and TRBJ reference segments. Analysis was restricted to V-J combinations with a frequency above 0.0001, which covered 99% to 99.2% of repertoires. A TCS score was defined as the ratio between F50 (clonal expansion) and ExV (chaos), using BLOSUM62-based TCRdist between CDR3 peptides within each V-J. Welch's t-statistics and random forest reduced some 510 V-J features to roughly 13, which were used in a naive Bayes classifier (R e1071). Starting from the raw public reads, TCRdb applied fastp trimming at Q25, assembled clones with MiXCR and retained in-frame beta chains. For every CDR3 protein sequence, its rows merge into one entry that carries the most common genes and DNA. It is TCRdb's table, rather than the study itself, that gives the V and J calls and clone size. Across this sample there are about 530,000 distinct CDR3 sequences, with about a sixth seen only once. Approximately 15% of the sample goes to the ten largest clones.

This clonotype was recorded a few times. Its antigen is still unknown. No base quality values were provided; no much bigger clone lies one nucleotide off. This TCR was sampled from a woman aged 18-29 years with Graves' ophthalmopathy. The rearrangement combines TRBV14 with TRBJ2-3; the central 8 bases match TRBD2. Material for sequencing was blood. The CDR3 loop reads CASSQLWREDEDTQYF. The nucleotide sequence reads TGTGCCAGCAGCCAGTTATGGCGGGAGGATGAAGATACGCAGTATTTT.